These 23 T cell receptor beta chains share one sample of origin, sequenced in a study of blood T cell repertoires in COVID-19 (dated by TCRdb to 2020 to 2021). Libraries were built with the immunoSEQ multiplex PCR assay. TCRdb limited this immuneACCESS table to in-frame rearrangements with V and J called. A share of clones is missing; checked studies link under half to unresolved V genes, and the rest is unexplained. A total of fewer than 250,000 clones appear in this sample, around 90% of them only once. The ten largest clones add up to about 0.79% of the sample. The sequenced sample was peripheral blood. The receptor set was obtained from a man younger than 45 with COVID-19, enrolled during active disease.

This chain links TRBV5-6 with TRBJ1-6; a weak D match, TRBD1 (6 bases). Germline V CDR1 and CDR2: SGHDT, YYEEEE. V was cut by 4 bases and J by 8 bases, with 13 bases left in between. The CDR3 totals 14 residues. In DNA, the CDR3 is TGTGCCAGCAGCCAACAGGGCGGGCATTCACCCCTCCACTTT. Protein product: CASSQQGGHSPLHF. Using reference TRBV5-6 and TRBJ1-6 for the parts outside the CDR3, the full variable domain is DAGVTQSPTHLIKTRGQQVTLRCSPKSGHDTVSWYQQALGQGPQFIFQYYEEEERQRGNFPDRFSGHQFPNYSSELNVNALLLGDSALYLCASSQQGGHSPLHFGNGTRLTVT.

This clone appeared once. The V call is TRBV4-1, the J call TRBJ2-6; D gene unclear. Germline V lookup: CDR1 MGHRA, CDR2 YSYEKL. The CDR3 has 18 residues. Trimming took off 0 bases at V and 0 bases at J, with 12 bases between the two ends. The CDR3: CASSQEEQFISGANVLTF. CDR3 nucleotides: TGCGCCAGCAGCCAAGAGGAGCAGTTCATCTCTGGGGCCAACGTCCTGACTTTC.

The chain carries TRBV3-1 (or the pseudogene TRBV3-2) and TRBJ2-3; 10 bases agree with TRBD1. CDR1 is LGHDT and CDR2 is YNNKEL in the germline V gene (reference sequence). V shed 4 bases, J shed 6 bases, and the junction held 1 base outside the gene matches. The CDR3 has 13 amino acids. This CDR3 is CASSPTGGDTQYF. The CDR3 DNA is TGTGCCAGCAGCCCGACAGGGGGCGATACGCAGTATTTT.

This chain links TRBV5-4 with TRBJ1-2, with a weak D call TRBD1 (6 bases). CDR1 and CDR2 from the germline V gene are SGHNT and YYREEE (reference sequence). The V and J ends lost 4 bases and 1 base respectively, with 8 bases between them. The CDR3 spans 13 residues. Here the CDR3 reads CASSADSNYGYTF. CDR3 nucleotide sequence: TGTGCCAGCAGCGCGGACAGTAACTATGGCTACACCTTC.

The chain couples TRBV6-4 to TRBJ1-1; D gene unclear. V was trimmed by 2 bases and J by 7 bases, leaving 17 bases between them. This CDR3 contains 15 residues. Germline values: CDR1 MRHNA, CDR2 SNTAGT. The CDR3 here is CASSDDSAGRDEAFF. For the CDR3, the DNA is TGTGCCAGCAGTGACGATAGTGCTGGGAGGGATGAAGCTTTCTTT.

This chain connects TRBV5-1 to TRBJ1-1; D is ambiguous. Germline CDR1 SGHRS, CDR2 YFSETQ. The CDR3 is 15 amino acids. V lost 5 bases and J 2 bases, leaving 16 bases between the germline ends. CDR3 loop: CASRNQAEINTEAFF. CDR3 bases: TGCGCCAGCAGAAACCAGGCCGAAATCAACACTGAAGCTTTCTTT.

This rearrangement joins TRBV3-1 (or the pseudogene TRBV3-2) to TRBJ1-6; 7 bases are shared with TRBD1. In germline, CDR1 is LGHDT, CDR2 YNNKEL (reference sequence). This CDR3 has 16 amino acids. V lost 0 bases to trimming and J lost 5 bases; unmatched junction nucleotides: 4. CDR3 sequence reads: CASSQESTGNNSPLHF. In DNA, the CDR3 is TGTGCCAGCAGCCAAGAGTCGACAGGGAATAATTCACCCCTCCACTTT.

This chain joins TRBV6-5 and TRBJ1-1; D possibly corresponds to TRBD1 (6 bases). Germline-derived CDR1 and CDR2 are MNHEY and SVGAGI. The CDR3 spans 14 residues. V dropped 6 bases and J dropped 8 bases, with 19 bases sitting between them. CDR3 nucleotides: TGTGCCAGCAGCTTCCCAGGGGTGAACAAGGAAGCTTTCTTT. It encodes CASSFPGVNKEAFF.

The V gene is TRBV28, the J gene TRBJ2-7, with D possibly matching TRBD2 (7 bases). The germline V gene encodes CDR1 MDHEN and CDR2 SYDVKM. The ends were cut back, 2 bases at V and 6 bases at J, with 20 bases in the middle. This CDR3 comprises 16 residues. The CDR3 DNA reads TGTGCCAGCAGTTTAGTGTCGGGGGGCGCGGTAATCGAGCAGTACTTC. Protein: CASSLVSGGAVIEQYF.

This chain connects TRBV7-9 to TRBJ1-4; no clear D gene. Germline V CDR1 and CDR2: SEHNR, FQNEAQ (reference sequence). V lost 2 bases, J lost 7 bases, and 11 bases lay in between. This CDR3 comprises 14 residues. CDR3 coding DNA: TGTGCCAGCAGCTTATCGGAGACGGCTGAAAAACTGTTTTTT. Its translation is CASSLSETAEKLFF. Full variable domain (missing parts from reference TRBV7-9 and TRBJ1-4): DTGVSQNPRHKITKRGQNVTFRCDPISEHNRLYWYRQTLGQGPEFLTYFQNEAQLEKSRLLSDRFSAERPKGSFSTLEIQRTEQGDSAMYLCASSLSETAEKLFFGSGTQLSVL.

In the case of this clone: The junction differs from germline at one of its ends, possibly a read error. The chain links TRBV6-2 or TRBV6-3 to TRBJ2-3, with D unresolved. The length of the CDR3 is 13 residues. Per the germline V gene, CDR1 is MNHEY and CDR2 is SVGEGT. The CDR3: CASSYARTNTQYF. CDR3 DNA: TGTGCCAGCAGTTATGCCCGCACAAATACGCAGTATTTT.

The V gene is TRBV18, the J gene TRBJ2-7; TRBD1 agrees at 8 bases. The CDR3 spans 14 residues. After removal of 3 bases from V and 7 bases from J, the junction contained 8 bases not matched to a gene. Per germline, CDR1 KGHSH and CDR2 LQKENI. The DNA for the CDR3 is TGTGCCAGCTCACCGTTGCAGGGGGCAGGAGAGCAGTACTTC. It yields the protein CASSPLQGAGEQYF.

The chain couples TRBV19 to TRBJ1-2; D gene unclear. Trimming shortened V by 1 base and J by 10 bases, and 10 bases separated the two germline ends. The CDR3 has 12 amino acids. Germline assignment: CDR1 LNHDA and CDR2 SQIVND (reference sequence). CDR3 sequence: CASSIGRGDYTF. As DNA, the CDR3 is TGTGCCAGTAGTATAGGTCGAGGAGACTACACCTTC. Supplemented by reference TRBV19 and TRBJ1-2, the full variable domain reads DGGITQSPKYLFRKEGQNVTLSCEQNLNHDAMYWYRQDPGQGLRLIYYSQIVNDFQKGDIAEGYSVSREKKESFPLTVTSAQKNPTAFYLCASSIGRGDYTFGSGTRLTVV.

The CDR3 sequence is CASRQGGNTGELFF. The CDR3 bases are TGTGCCAGCAGACAGGGGGGGAACACCGGGGAGCTGTTTTTT. The chain employs TRBV6-5 and TRBJ2-2; 8 bases map to TRBD1. CDR3 length: 14 residues. From germline, CDR1 is MNHEY and CDR2 SVGAGI. V lost 6 bases to trimming and J lost 1 base; unmatched junction nucleotides: 1.

V and J are TRBV18 and TRBJ1-1; 7 nucleotides align to TRBD1. The CDR3 is 16 residues long. Trimming took 0 bases from V and 0 from J; bases not matched to a gene: 4. The V gene's germline CDR1 is KGHSH and CDR2 LQKENI. The CDR3 DNA reads as TGTGCCAGCTCACCACCGACAGGGATCATGAACACTGAAGCTTTCTTT. Translated, it gives CASSPPTGIMNTEAFF.

The chain links TRBV13 to TRBJ2-5, with D perhaps matching TRBD2 (5 bases). The CDR3 covers 15 residues. V shed 5 bases and J shed 5 bases, with 18 bases lying between them. Per germline, CDR1 PRHDT and CDR2 FYEKMQ (reference sequence). The CDR3 loop reads CASSPQRGNGETQYF. CDR3 nucleotide sequence: TGTGCCAGCAGCCCGCAACGGGGAAATGGGGAGACCCAGTACTTC.

The chain recombines TRBV7-2 with TRBJ2-7; 10 bases agree with TRBD1. The ends lost 4 bases at V and 5 bases at J; junction bases unmatched: 5. Germline CDR1 reads SGHTA; CDR2 reads FQGNSA. The CDR3 has 14 residues. The CDR3 protein is CASSSGTGDHEQYF. The CDR3 DNA sequence: TGTGCCAGCAGCTCCGGGACAGGGGACCACGAGCAGTACTTC. The full variable domain, in which reference TRBV7-2 and TRBJ2-7 provide the parts outside the CDR3, is GAGVSQSPSNKVTEKGKDVELRCDPISGHTALYWYRQSLGQGLEFLIYFQGNSAPDKSGLPSDRFSAERTGGSVSTLTIQRTQQEDSAVYLCASSSGTGDHEQYFGPGTRLTVT.

This clone was seen once. The chain couples TRBV6-1 to TRBJ1-3, with TRBD1 matching 7 bases. The CDR3 runs to 16 residues. Germline values: CDR1 MNHNS, CDR2 SASEGT. The J segment lost 2 bases and the V segment lost 4 bases, leaving 8 bases of the junction unmatched. The CDR3 bases are TGTGCCAGCAGTGCCGAATTCGGGACAGCTGGAAACACCATATATTTT. This sequence encodes CASSAEFGTAGNTIYF.

The chain combines TRBV18 with TRBJ1-6; tentatively, D is TRBD1 (6 bases). Trimming stripped 4 bases from V and 10 bases from J, with 14 bases between. Looked up from germline, CDR1 is KGHSH and CDR2 is LQKENI. The CDR3 sequence is 14 residues long. The CDR3 sequence: CASSLGQGLSPLHF. The CDR3 region has the DNA TGTGCCAGCTCACTGGGGCAGGGGCTCTCACCCCTCCACTTT. The variable domain in full, completed from reference TRBV18 and TRBJ1-6, reads NAGVMQNPRHLVRRRGQEARLRCSPMKGHSHVYWYRQLPEEGLKFMVYLQKENIIDESGMPKERFSAEFPKEGPSILRIQQVVRGDSAAYFCASSLGQGLSPLHFGNGTRLTVT.

J is TRBJ2-1 and V is TRBV5-4; perhaps TRBD2 as D (9 bases). This CDR3 has 16 residues. The V end was cut by 4 bases, the J end by 7 bases, with 21 bases between. The germline gives CDR1 SGHNT, CDR2 YYREEE (reference sequence). CDR3 coding DNA: TGTGCCAGCAGCCCAGGGGGCGGGGGGGCCAAGAATGAGCAGTTCTTC. Residues: CASSPGGGGAKNEQFF.

The CDR3 DNA reads TGTGCCAGAGGAATCCCGACAGGGATTGCCACTGAAGCTTTCTTT. As protein: CARGIPTGIATEAFF. This chain joins TRBV2 and TRBJ1-1; 7 bases fit TRBD1. V shed 9 bases, J shed 4 bases, and the junction held 14 bases outside the gene matches. Germline assignment: CDR1 SNHLY and CDR2 FYNNEI. This CDR3 has 15 amino acids.

This rearrangement joins TRBV18 to TRBJ1-6; D gene unclear. V gave up 6 bases and J gave up 8 bases, with 14 bases separating them. The germline CDR1 and CDR2 sequences are KGHSH and LQKENI. The CDR3 covers 14 residues. In DNA form, the CDR3 reads TGTGCCAGCTCTCCCAACAGAAGAGATTCACCCCTCCACTTT. Translation gives CASSPNRRDSPLHF.

V usage is TRBV5-1 and J usage is TRBJ2-5; 8 positions match TRBD1. Trimming took 4 bases from V and 5 from J; bases not matched to a gene: 4. Germline loops: CDR1 SGHRS, CDR2 YFSETQ. CDR3 length equals 13 residues. Written as DNA, the CDR3 is TGCGCCAGCAGCGGACAGGGCGGGGAGACCCAGTACTTC. Amino acid sequence: CASSGQGGETQYF.